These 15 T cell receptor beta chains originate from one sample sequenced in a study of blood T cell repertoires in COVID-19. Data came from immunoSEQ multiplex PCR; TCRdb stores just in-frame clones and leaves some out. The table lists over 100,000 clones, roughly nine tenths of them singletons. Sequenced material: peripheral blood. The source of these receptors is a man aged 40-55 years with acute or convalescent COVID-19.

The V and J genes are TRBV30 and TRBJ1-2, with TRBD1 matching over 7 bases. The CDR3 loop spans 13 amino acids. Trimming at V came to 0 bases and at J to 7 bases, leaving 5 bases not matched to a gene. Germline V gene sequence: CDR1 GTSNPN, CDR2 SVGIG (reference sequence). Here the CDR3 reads CAWSVDREAGYTF. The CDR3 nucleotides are TGTGCCTGGAGTGTCGACAGGGAGGCTGGCTACACCTTC.

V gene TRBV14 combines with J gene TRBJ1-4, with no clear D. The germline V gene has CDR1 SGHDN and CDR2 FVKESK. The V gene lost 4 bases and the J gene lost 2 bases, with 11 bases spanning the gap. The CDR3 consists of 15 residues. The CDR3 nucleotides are TGTGCCAGCAGCCCCCGGGGATTTACTAATGAAAAACTGTTTTTT. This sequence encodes CASSPRGFTNEKLFF.

DNA for the CDR3: TGTGCCAGTAGGAGTGGTGGGCAACCCAATGAAAAACTGTTTTTT. Its protein is CASRSGGQPNEKLFF. This sequence joins TRBV19 and TRBJ1-4; D unresolved. Trimming stripped 6 bases from V and 5 bases from J, with 16 bases between. The CDR3 totals 15 residues. CDR1 is LNHDA and CDR2 is SQIVND in the germline V gene (reference sequence).

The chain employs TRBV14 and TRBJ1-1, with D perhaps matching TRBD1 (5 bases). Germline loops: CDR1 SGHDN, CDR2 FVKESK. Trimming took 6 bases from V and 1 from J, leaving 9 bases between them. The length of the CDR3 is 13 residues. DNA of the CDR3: TGTGCCAGCAGTCGGACAAGGAACACTGAAGCTTTCTTT. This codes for CASSRTRNTEAFF.

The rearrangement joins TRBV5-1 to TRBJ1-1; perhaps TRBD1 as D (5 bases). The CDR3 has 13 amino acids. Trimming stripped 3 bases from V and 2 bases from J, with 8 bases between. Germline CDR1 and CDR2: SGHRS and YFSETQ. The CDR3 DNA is TGCGCCAGCAGCTGGACAAGAAACACTGAAGCTTTCTTT. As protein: CASSWTRNTEAFF.

For the CDR3, the DNA is TGTGCCAGTAGCCCCCGTGGAGGTGCCTCTGGAAACACCATATATTTT. Protein product: CASSPRGGASGNTIYF. The chain employs TRBV19 and TRBJ1-3; D unresolved. The CDR3 sequence is 16 residues long. Germline V gene data show CDR1 as LNHDA and CDR2 as SQIVND (reference sequence). V was shortened by 6 bases and J by 0 bases, with 15 bases between the two germline ends.

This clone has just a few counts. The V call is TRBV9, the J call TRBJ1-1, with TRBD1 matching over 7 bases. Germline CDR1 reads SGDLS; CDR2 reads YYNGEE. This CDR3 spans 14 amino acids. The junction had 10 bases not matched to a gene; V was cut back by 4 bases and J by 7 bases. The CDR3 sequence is CASSPRFGDSEAFF. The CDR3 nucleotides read TGTGCCAGCAGCCCCCGGTTCGGGGACAGTGAAGCTTTCTTT.

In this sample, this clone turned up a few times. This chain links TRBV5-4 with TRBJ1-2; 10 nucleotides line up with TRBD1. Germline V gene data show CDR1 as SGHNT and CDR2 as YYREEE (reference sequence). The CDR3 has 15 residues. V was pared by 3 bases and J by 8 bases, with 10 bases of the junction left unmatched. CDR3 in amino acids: CASSSMGTGEGGYTF. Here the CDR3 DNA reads TGTGCCAGCAGCTCCATGGGGACAGGGGAGGGAGGCTACACCTTC.

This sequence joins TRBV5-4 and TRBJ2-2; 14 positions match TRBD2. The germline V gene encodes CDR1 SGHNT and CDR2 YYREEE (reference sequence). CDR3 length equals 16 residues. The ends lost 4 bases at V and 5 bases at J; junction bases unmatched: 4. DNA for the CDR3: TGTGCCAGCAGCCTGGGACTAGCGGGGGCTACCGGGGAGCTGTTTTTT. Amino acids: CASSLGLAGATGELFF.

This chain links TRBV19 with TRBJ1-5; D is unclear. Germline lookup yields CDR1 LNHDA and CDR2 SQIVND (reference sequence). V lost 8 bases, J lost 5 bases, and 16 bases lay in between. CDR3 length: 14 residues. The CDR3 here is CASGARGFDQPQHF. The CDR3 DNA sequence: TGTGCCAGTGGAGCCCGGGGTTTTGATCAGCCCCAGCATTTT.

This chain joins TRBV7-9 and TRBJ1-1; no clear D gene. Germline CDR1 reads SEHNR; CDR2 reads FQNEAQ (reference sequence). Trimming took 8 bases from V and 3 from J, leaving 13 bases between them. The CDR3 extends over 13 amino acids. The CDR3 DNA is TGTGCCAGCCAATCCCTCCGGGACACTGAAGCTTTCTTT. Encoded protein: CASQSLRDTEAFF.

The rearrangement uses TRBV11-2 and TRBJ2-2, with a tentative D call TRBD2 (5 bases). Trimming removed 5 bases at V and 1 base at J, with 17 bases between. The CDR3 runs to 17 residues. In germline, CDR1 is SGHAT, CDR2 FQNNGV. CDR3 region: CASSARTVGLNTGELFF. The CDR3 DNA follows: TGTGCCAGCAGCGCCCGGACTGTCGGACTGAACACCGGGGAGCTGTTTTTT.

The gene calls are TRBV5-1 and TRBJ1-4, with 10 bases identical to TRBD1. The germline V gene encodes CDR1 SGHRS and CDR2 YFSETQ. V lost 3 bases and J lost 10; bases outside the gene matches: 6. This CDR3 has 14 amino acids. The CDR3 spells CASSSGQGGGKLFF. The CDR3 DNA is TGCGCCAGCAGCTCCGGACAGGGGGGCGGAAAACTGTTTTTT.

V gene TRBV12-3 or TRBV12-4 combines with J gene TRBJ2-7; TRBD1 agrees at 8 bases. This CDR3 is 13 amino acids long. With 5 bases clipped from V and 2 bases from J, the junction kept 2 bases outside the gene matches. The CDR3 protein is CASSRDRTYEQYF. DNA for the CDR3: TGTGCCAGCAGTCGGGACAGGACCTACGAGCAGTACTTC.

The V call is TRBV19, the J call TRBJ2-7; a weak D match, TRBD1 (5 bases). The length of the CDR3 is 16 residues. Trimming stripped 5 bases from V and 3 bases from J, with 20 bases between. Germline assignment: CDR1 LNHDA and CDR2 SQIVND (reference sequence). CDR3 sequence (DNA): TGTGCCAGTAGTTCCCTCTCGTCGGTGGGGCACTACGAGCAGTACTTC. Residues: CASSSLSSVGHYEQYF.